The rows below give T cell receptor beta chains drawn from one sample of a study of OX40 agonist ivuxolimab in advanced cancers. Libraries were prepared by immunoSEQ multiplex PCR; TCRdb keeps only in-frame clonotypes and omits some of them. The table includes under 65,000 clones, 85% to 95% detected once. The specimen was CD4+ or CD8+ T cells sorted from blood, collected in a trial of the OX40 agonist ivuxolimab. These receptors were collected from an adult with an advanced solid tumor such as melanoma, head and neck, liver or kidney cancer. Both conserved end residues are part of each CDR3. D genes are given only for firm matches. Some rows mark clone size as missing; the rest say once, few, many or name a class of expanded clone.

V,size,J,D,DNA,CDR3
TRBV7-9,-,TRBJ1-1,-,TGTGCCAGCAGCTTAGGTATGGCAGGGGCGGGCACTGAAGCTTTCTTT,CASSLGMAGAGTEAFF
TRBV19,once,TRBJ2-1,TRBD2,TGTGCCAGTAGTATGGAGGGACTAGCGGGATACTACAATGAGCAGTTCTTC,CASSMEGLAGYYNEQFF
TRBV7-3,-,TRBJ2-5,-,TGTGCCAGATCAACCTACGGGGGATCCGCAGAGACCCAGTACTTC,CARSTYGGSAETQYF
TRBV2,-,TRBJ2-3,TRBD2,TGTGCCAGCACCCTTAAGACTAGCGGGGGACAAGATACGCAGTATTTT,CASTLKTSGGQDTQYF
TRBV5-4,-,TRBJ2-5,TRBD1,TGTGCCAGCAGCTCCGTCACAGGGGGAGAGACCCAGTACTTC,CASSSVTGGETQYF
TRBV25-1,-,TRBJ2-3,-,TGTGCCAGCAGTGAAGATACGCAGTATTTT,CASSEDTQYF
TRBV4-1,-,TRBJ1-2,-,TGCGCCAGCAGCCAAGATGAGGGAGACTATGGCTACACCTTC,CASSQDEGDYGYTF
TRBV7-2,-,TRBJ2-1,-,TGTGCCAGCAGCTTAGAGTTCGGGGCTATACCTTACAATGAGCAGTTCTTC,CASSLEFGAIPYNEQFF
TRBV6-6,-,TRBJ2-1,TRBD1,TGTGCCAGCAGCTCCGGGACAGTTCCCTACAATGAGCAGTTCTTC,CASSSGTVPYNEQFF
TRBV9,-,TRBJ1-3,TRBD1,TGTGCCAGCAGCGTAGCCCAGGGGGCGAGCGGAAACACCATATATTTT,CASSVAQGASGNTIYF
TRBV6-5,-,TRBJ2-3,TRBD1,TGTGCCAGCAGTTCGGGACAGGGCGCAGATACGCAGTATTTT,CASSSGQGADTQYF
TRBV5-8,-,TRBJ1-3,TRBD1,TGTGCCAGCAGCCAATACTTCGGACAGGACCGAAACACCATATATTTT,CASSQYFGQDRNTIYF
TRBV10-3,-,TRBJ1-3,TRBD1,TGTGCCATCAGTGACCATGGGACAGCTTCGCCCTCTGGAAACACCATATATTTT,CAISDHGTASPSGNTIYF
TRBV27,-,TRBJ2-2,-,TGTGCCAGCAGTTGGGGGAAGAACACCGGGGAGCTGTTTTTT,CASSWGKNTGELFF
TRBV18,-,TRBJ1-1,-,TGTGCCAGCTCACCACCGTCTGGGGTTGAAGCTTTCTTT,CASSPPSGVEAFF
TRBV7-9,-,TRBJ2-3,-,TGTGCCAGCAGCTTCGGCGGGGGCACAGATACGCAGTATTTT,CASSFGGGTDTQYF
TRBV4-3,-,TRBJ1-2,-,TGCGCCAGCAGCCAAGATCACGCAGTAAACTATGGCTACACCTTC,CASSQDHAVNYGYTF
TRBV28,-,TRBJ1-5,-,TGTGCCAGCAGTTTAAATCAGTATCAGCCCCAGCATTTT,CASSLNQYQPQHF